The rows below give T cell receptor beta chains drawn from one sample of a study of Graves' ophthalmopathy and Graves' hyperthyroidism. Via MiXCR, TCRdb re-called the multiplex PCR reads, giving one row per CDR3 protein. The data contain roughly 600,000 distinct CDR3 sequences, under 45% of them singletons. Sample: peripheral blood or thyroid tissue (not recorded which). These receptors were taken from an adult man with Graves' hyperthyroidism. CDR3s include the opening cysteine and the closing phenylalanine or tryptophan. Each record gives: D gene, J gene, clone size, V gene, CDR3 DNA, CDR3 protein. A D gene is named only where the DNA matches it firmly. Some rows have no size entry. The others give once, few or many, or a class for an expanded clone.

d_call: TRBD1
j_call: TRBJ1-1
clone_size: .
v_call: TRBV6-5
cdr3_nt: TGTGCCAGCAGTTACCAGGGGGATGCTTTCTTT
cdr3_aa: CASSYQGDAFF

d_call: TRBD1
j_call: TRBJ1-5
clone_size: .
v_call: TRBV5-1
cdr3_nt: TGCGCCAGCAGCGACGGGACAGGGCGGGATAGCAATCAGCCCCAGCATTTT
cdr3_aa: CASSDGTGRDSNQPQHF

d_call: .
j_call: TRBJ1-5
clone_size: few
v_call: TRBV6-6
cdr3_nt: TGTGCCAGCAGTAGGAGTCATTCGGGGGATCAGCCCCAGCATTTT
cdr3_aa: CASSRSHSGDQPQHF

d_call: .
j_call: TRBJ1-5
clone_size: .
v_call: TRBV28
cdr3_nt: TGTGCCAGCACCACGATCCTGAGCAATCAGCCCCAGCATTTT
cdr3_aa: CASTTILSNQPQHF

d_call: .
j_call: TRBJ1-3
clone_size: .
v_call: TRBV12-5
cdr3_nt: TGTGCTAGTGGTTTGGTACAGTTATGGGGACACCAGCACACCATATATTTT
cdr3_aa: CASGLVQLWGHQHTIYF

d_call: TRBD1
j_call: TRBJ1-2
clone_size: .
v_call: TRBV20-1
cdr3_nt: TGCAGTGCTAGGCCAGGGGGAAGTCTAAGGGATGGCTACACCTTC
cdr3_aa: CSARPGGSLRDGYTF

d_call: .
j_call: TRBJ1-5
clone_size: many
v_call: TRBV10-3
cdr3_nt: TGTGCCATCAGTGATGTAACGTCGGATCAGCCCCAGCATTTT
cdr3_aa: CAISDVTSDQPQHF

d_call: .
j_call: TRBJ2-7
clone_size: .
v_call: TRBV2
cdr3_nt: TGTGCCAGCAGTGTTAGGGGGGGCCTTATGTCCTACGAGCAGTACTTC
cdr3_aa: CASSVRGGLMSYEQYF

d_call: TRBD1
j_call: TRBJ2-2
clone_size: many
v_call: TRBV10-1
cdr3_nt: TGCGCCAGCAGTGAGGTCGACAGGGGAGTCGCCGGGGAGCTGTTTTTT
cdr3_aa: CASSEVDRGVAGELFF

d_call: .
j_call: TRBJ1-1
clone_size: .
v_call: TRBV29-1
cdr3_nt: TGCAGCTTAGGAGGGGCAGGCACTGAAGCTTTCTTT
cdr3_aa: CSLGGAGTEAFF

d_call: .
j_call: TRBJ2-2
clone_size: many
v_call: TRBV9
cdr3_nt: TGTGCCAGCAGCGTAGGCGGGTTCAACACCGGGGAGCTGTTTTTT
cdr3_aa: CASSVGGFNTGELFF

d_call: .
j_call: TRBJ2-7
clone_size: .
v_call: TRBV28
cdr3_nt: TGTGCCAGCAGTAGGCGGGAAGAGCAGTACTTC
cdr3_aa: CASSRREEQYF